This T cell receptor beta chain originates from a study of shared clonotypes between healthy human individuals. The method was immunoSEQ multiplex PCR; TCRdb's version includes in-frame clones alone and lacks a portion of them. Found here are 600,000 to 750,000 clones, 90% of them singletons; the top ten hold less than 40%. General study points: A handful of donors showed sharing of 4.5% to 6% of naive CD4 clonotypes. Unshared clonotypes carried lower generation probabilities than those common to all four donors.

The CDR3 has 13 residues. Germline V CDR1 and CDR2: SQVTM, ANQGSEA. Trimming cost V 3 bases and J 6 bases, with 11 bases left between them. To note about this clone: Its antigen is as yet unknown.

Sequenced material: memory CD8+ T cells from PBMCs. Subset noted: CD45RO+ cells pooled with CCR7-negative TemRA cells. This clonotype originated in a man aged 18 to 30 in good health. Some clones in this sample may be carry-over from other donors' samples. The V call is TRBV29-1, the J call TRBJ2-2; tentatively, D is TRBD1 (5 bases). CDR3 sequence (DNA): TGCAGCGTTGAGGGTCAAGGGGCCGGGGAGCTGTTTTTT. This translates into CSVEGQGAGELFF.